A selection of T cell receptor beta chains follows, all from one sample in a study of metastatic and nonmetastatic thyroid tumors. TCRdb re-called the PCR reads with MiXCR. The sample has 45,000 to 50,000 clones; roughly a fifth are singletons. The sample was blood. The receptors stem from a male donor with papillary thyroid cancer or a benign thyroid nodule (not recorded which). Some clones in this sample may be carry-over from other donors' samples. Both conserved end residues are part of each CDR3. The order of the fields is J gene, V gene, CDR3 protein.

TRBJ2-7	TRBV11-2	CASSPGTLFEQYF
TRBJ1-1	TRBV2	CSSSTQGVNTESFF
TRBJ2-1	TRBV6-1	CASNNAGSYNEQFF
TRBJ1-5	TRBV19	CASSRTGDFNQPQHF
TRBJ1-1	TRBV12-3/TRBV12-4	CASSLDGRWVGLPGSREAFF
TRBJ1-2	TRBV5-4	CASSSGGPDKAGGYTF
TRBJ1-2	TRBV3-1	CASRMGSTYGYTF
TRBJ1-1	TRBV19	CASSIAANTEAFF
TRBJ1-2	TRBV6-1	CASRGQGAEGYTF
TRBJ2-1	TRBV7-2	CASSETGRRLQFF
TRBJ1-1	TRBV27	CASCAGTELTEAFF
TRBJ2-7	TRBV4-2	CASSQDDSGSSYEQYF
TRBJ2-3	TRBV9	CASSESTDTQYF
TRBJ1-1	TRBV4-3	CASSKEATAVEAFF
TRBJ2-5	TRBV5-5	CASSLRGTSGQETQYF
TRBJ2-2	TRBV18	CASSLNTGELFF
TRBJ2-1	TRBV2	CASKRSVGFDEQFF
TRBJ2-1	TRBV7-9	CASSSGTSPSTREQFF
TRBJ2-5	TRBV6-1	CASSDRLAGLGETQYF
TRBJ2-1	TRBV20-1	CSAPSLGGWNEQFF
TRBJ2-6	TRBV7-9	CASSLGLSGANVLTF
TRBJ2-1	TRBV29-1	CSVDGAPLGAGEQFF
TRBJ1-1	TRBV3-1	CASSRSTGGAEAFF
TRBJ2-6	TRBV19	CASALGLVRSGANVLTF
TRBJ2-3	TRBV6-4	CASSKLAASTDTQYF
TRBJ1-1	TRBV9	CASSPRGGAEAFF
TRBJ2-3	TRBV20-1	CSLKGLAGVLDTQYF
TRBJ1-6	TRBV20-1	CSAREVASPVSPLHF
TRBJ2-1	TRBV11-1	CASSLDKSGDRDKQFF
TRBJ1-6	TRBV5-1	CASSEPGESPLHF
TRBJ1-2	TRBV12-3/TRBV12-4	CASSLGRTNGYTF
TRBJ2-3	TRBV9	CASSNLAGSTDTQYF
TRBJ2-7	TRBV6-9	CPSSSPAASYEQYF
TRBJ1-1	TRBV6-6	CASSYNRVNTEAFF
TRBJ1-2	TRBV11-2	CASSLGNTGALYGYTF
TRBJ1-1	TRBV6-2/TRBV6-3	CASTYPFGAGTNTEAFF
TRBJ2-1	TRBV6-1	CASSSGGNEQFF
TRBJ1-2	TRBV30	CAWEGQVIGYTF
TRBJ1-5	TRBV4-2	CASSRVGTGEQPQHF
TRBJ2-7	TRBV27	CASSSTIVAYEQYF
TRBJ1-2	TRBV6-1	CASTAGGGNYGYTF
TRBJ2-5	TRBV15	CATSSDLGSETQYF
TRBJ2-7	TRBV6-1	CASSPRTRPYEQYF
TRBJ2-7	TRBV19	CASTDWTSGTWEQYF
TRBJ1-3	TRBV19	CATSAWGALSGNTIYF
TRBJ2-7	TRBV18	CASSPLTDSHEQYF
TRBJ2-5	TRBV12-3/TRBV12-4	CASTSLFARETQYF
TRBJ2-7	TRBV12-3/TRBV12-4	CASSLRTGGGEQYF
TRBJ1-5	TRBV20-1	CSARDRVSADYSNQPQHF
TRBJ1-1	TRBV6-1	CASSNPPGVNTEAFF
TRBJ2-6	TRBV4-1	CASSVTPAGAGANVLTF